The source of this T cell receptor (beta chain) is a study of blood T cell repertoires in COVID-19. Study information: COVID-19 samples, acute and convalescent, were from the United States, Italy and Spain. The analysed material was cDNA or gDNA that came from T cells, B-cell-depleted T cells, or PBMCs.

Per the study methods: Amplification with reference gene primers provided the estimates of nucleated cell counts. The method was immunoSEQ multiplex PCR; TCRdb's version includes in-frame clones alone and lacks a portion of them. V, J and clone size reflect that table, while D and trimming were determined from the DNA. Found here are a few hundred thousand clones, approximately 91% of them singletons; the top ten hold roughly an eighth. The sequence came from a woman aged 60 to 75 with acute or convalescent COVID-19. The specimen was peripheral blood.

The CDR3 nucleotides read TGTGCCTGGAGGCGGGAGTACCTCGGGGAGCTGTTTTTT. As protein: CAWRREYLGELFF. The rearrangement joins TRBV30 to TRBJ2-2, with 7 bases aligning to TRBD2. V dropped 3 bases and J dropped 7; count of bases not matched to a gene: 5. The CDR3 has 13 amino acids. In germline, CDR1 is GTSNPN, CDR2 SVGIG (reference sequence).